Listed here are 5 T cell receptor beta chains from one sample, sequenced in a study of blood T cell repertoires in COVID-19. The data were produced by immunoSEQ multiplex PCR, yet TCRdb's version contains in-frame clones alone and is incomplete. The sample includes 250,000 to 400,000 clones, 70% to 90% of them seen just once. Sequencing was done on a sample of peripheral blood. All receptors come from a young woman with COVID-19, enrolled during active disease.

The chain joins TRBV5-1 to TRBJ2-1, with 9 bases matching TRBD1. The germline CDR1 and CDR2 sequences are SGHRS and YFSETQ. The CDR3 runs to 15 residues. V lost 3 bases to trimming and J lost 8 bases; unmatched junction nucleotides: 9. CDR3 in amino acids: CASSSTGTGIHEQFF. In nucleotides, the CDR3 is TGCGCCAGCAGCTCAACCGGGACAGGGATCCATGAGCAGTTCTTC. Together with reference TRBV5-1 and TRBJ2-1, the CDR3 gives the full variable domain: KAGVTQTPRYLIKTRGQQVTLSCSPISGHRSVSWYQQTPGQGLQFLFEYFSETQRNKGNFPGRFSGRQFSNSRSEMNVSTLELGDSALYLCASSSTGTGIHEQFFGPGTRLTVL.

CDR3 sequence reads: CASRNTGTGNYTF. In DNA form, the CDR3 reads TGTGCCAGCAGAAACACCGGGACAGGGAACTACACCTTC. The chain has TRBV7-9 and TRBJ1-2, with 9 bases matching TRBD1. Germline V gives CDR1 SEHNR, CDR2 FQNEAQ (reference sequence). Germline trimming cut 6 bases from V and 10 bases from J; bases unmatched to any gene: 9. The CDR3 extends over 13 amino acids.

This sequence joins TRBV19 and TRBJ1-2; TRBD1 agrees at 8 bases. CDR1 LNHDA and CDR2 SQIVND come from the germline V gene (reference sequence). J lost 4 bases, V lost 5 bases, and 9 bases had no gene match. The CDR3 loop spans 15 amino acids. The CDR3 sequence: CASSATGGGRYGYTF. The CDR3 DNA reads as TGTGCCAGTAGTGCCACAGGGGGAGGTCGCTATGGCTACACCTTC.

This clone was detected only once. V gene TRBV1 combines with J gene TRBJ2-1; the table's D call of TRBD2 was not tested on the DNA. TRBV1 is annotated as a pseudogene. CDR3 size: 16 residues. CDR3 nucleotide sequence: TGCACCAGCAGCCACTTGGGTAGGGGGGGCGAAAATGAGCAGTTCTTC. Protein sequence: CTSSHLGRGGENEQFF.

This sequence joins TRBV5-1 and TRBJ1-1, with unresolved D. Per the germline V gene, CDR1 is SGHRS and CDR2 is YFSETQ. This CDR3 is 15 amino acids long. V was pared by 4 bases and J by 4 bases, with 17 bases between. The CDR3 reads CASSPGRGMGTEAFF. The CDR3 DNA reads TGCGCCAGCAGCCCCGGCCGGGGAATGGGCACTGAAGCTTTCTTT. The entire variable domain, with the rest obtained from reference TRBV5-1 and TRBJ1-1, is as follows: KAGVTQTPRYLIKTRGQQVTLSCSPISGHRSVSWYQQTPGQGLQFLFEYFSETQRNKGNFPGRFSGRQFSNSRSEMNVSTLELGDSALYLCASSPGRGMGTEAFFGQGTRLTVV.